The next 19 T cell receptor beta chains were all read from a single sample in a study of blood T cell repertoires in COVID-19. Method: immunoSEQ multiplex PCR; TCRdb's copy keeps in-frame clones and lacks some. The sample yields under 150,000 clones, about 83% seen once. The sequencing sample was made of peripheral blood. These receptors were obtained from a human donor in a cohort sampled during active COVID-19.

V usage is TRBV3-1 (or the pseudogene TRBV3-2) and J usage is TRBJ2-4; 8 bases match TRBD2. Germline values: CDR1 LGHDT, CDR2 YNNKEL (reference sequence). J gave up 3 bases and V 4 bases, and 2 bases lay outside the gene matches. The CDR3 loop spans 14 amino acids. CDR3 sequence (DNA): TGTGCCAGCAGCCTCCGGGGGGGCAAAAACATTCAGTACTTC. As protein: CASSLRGGKNIQYF.

The chain couples TRBV9 to TRBJ2-6; perhaps TRBD1 as D (7 bases). CDR3 length: 15 amino acids. Germline CDR1 and CDR2: SGDLS and YYNGEE. V lost 3 bases, J lost 3 bases, and 10 bases lay in between. The CDR3 DNA follows: TGTGCCAGCAGCGCTCAGGGGGGTGGGGCCAACGTCCTGACTTTC. Translating gives CASSAQGGGANVLTF. The full variable domain, rest sourced from reference TRBV9 and TRBJ2-6, is DSGVTQTPKHLITATGQRVTLRCSPRSGDLSVYWYQQSLDQGLQFLIQYYNGEERAKGNILERFSAQQFPDLHSELNLSSLELGDSALYFCASSAQGGGANVLTFGAGSRLTVL.

This clone was seen only once. The chain joins TRBV6-5 to TRBJ1-1, with a tentative D call TRBD1 (5 bases). V dropped 2 bases and J dropped 1 base, with 8 bases sitting between them. The CDR3 spans 14 residues. The V gene's germline CDR1 is MNHEY and CDR2 SVGAGI. The CDR3 protein is CASSYEDTNTEAFF. The CDR3, as DNA: TGTGCCAGCAGTTACGAGGACACGAACACTGAAGCTTTCTTT.

This chain uses TRBV2 with TRBJ1-1; D ambiguous. The CDR3 covers 11 residues. Trimming took 7 bases from V and 0 from J, leaving 3 bases between them. Germline V gene sequence: CDR1 SNHLY, CDR2 FYNNEI. The CDR3 here is CASTLNTEAFF. The CDR3 coding sequence is TGTGCCAGCACTCTGAACACTGAAGCTTTCTTT.

The chain couples TRBV11-1 to TRBJ2-6; 7 bases fit TRBD1. CDR3 size: 12 residues. The germline V gene encodes CDR1 SGHAT and CDR2 FQDESV (reference sequence). Unmatched junction bases numbered 3, after V lost 5 bases and J lost 11 bases. CDR3 DNA sequence: TGTGCCAGCAGCCAAGACAGGGACGTCCTGACTTTC. Residues: CASSQDRDVLTF.

The rearrangement links TRBV7-9 to TRBJ1-4; D unclear. V was pared by 7 bases and J by 3 bases, with 9 bases between. Germline CDR1 and CDR2: SEHNR and FQNEAQ (reference sequence). CDR3 length: 13 residues. In nucleotides, the CDR3 is TGTGCCAGCATCTCTACGGCTAATGAAAAACTGTTTTTT. Its protein is CASISTANEKLFF.

The chain joins TRBV19 to TRBJ1-6, with 8 bases lining up with TRBD1. This CDR3 comprises 14 residues. V lost 9 bases, J lost 6 bases, and 7 bases stayed unmatched. Germline V gene lookup returns CDR1 LNHDA and CDR2 SQIVND (reference sequence). This CDR3 is CASKDRVLNSPLHF. The DNA for the CDR3 is TGTGCCAGCAAGGACAGGGTCCTTAATTCACCCCTCCACTTT.

This chain joins TRBV19 and TRBJ1-6, with D unclear. V lost 5 bases and J lost 8, with 13 bases in between. The V gene's germline CDR1 is LNHDA and CDR2 SQIVND (reference sequence). The CDR3 has 14 residues. This chain's CDR3 is CASSPRERYSPLHF. CDR3 DNA: TGTGCCAGTAGTCCGAGGGAGCGTTATTCACCCCTCCACTTT.

V gene TRBV11-3 combines with J gene TRBJ2-2; the match to TRBD1 covers 10 bases. V lost 6 bases to trimming and J lost 6 bases; unmatched junction nucleotides: 7. Germline V gives CDR1 SGHNT, CDR2 YENEEA. CDR3 size: 15 residues. The CDR3 DNA sequence: TGTGCCAGCAGTCCGGGACAGGGGTTTTCCGGGGAGCTGTTTTTT. Translating gives CASSPGQGFSGELFF.

The chain joins TRBV19 to TRBJ2-1, with 15 bases identical to TRBD2. This CDR3 is 15 amino acids long. Per the germline V gene, CDR1 is LNHDA and CDR2 is SQIVND (reference sequence). Losses at the gene ends were 5 bases for V and 8 bases for J; bases not matched to a gene: 4. The CDR3 DNA is TGTGCCAGTAGTCCCCGGACTAGCGGGAGGGATGAGCAGTTCTTC. The encoded protein is CASSPRTSGRDEQFF.

The chain uses TRBV27 and TRBJ1-1; TRBD1 might be the D (5 bases). Germline CDR1 MNHEY, CDR2 SMNVEV (reference sequence). Trimming removed 2 bases at V and 4 bases at J, with 11 bases between. The CDR3 contains 14 residues. CDR3 sequence: CASSLRPGVTEAFF. For the CDR3, the DNA is TGTGCCAGCAGTTTACGTCCGGGGGTCACTGAAGCTTTCTTT.

The V and J genes are TRBV12-5 and TRBJ1-1; no definite D call. The CDR3 consists of 16 residues. The V gene's germline CDR1 is LGHNT and CDR2 FRNRAP. V lost 6 bases and J 0 bases, leaving 17 bases between the germline ends. Here the CDR3 DNA reads TGTGCTAGTGGGTGGGGTCGGGAGGGCATGAACACTGAAGCTTTCTTT. As protein: CASGWGREGMNTEAFF.

In this sample, this clone turned up a few times. The chain recombines TRBV10-3 with TRBJ2-7, with 7 bases fitting TRBD1. Germline loops: CDR1 ENHRY, CDR2 SYGVKD. CDR3 length equals 14 residues. The V gene end was trimmed by 3 bases and the J gene end by 1 base; junction bases not matched to a gene: 3. The CDR3 DNA reads TGTGCCATCAGTGACCGGGACAGATCCTACGAGCAGTACTTC. This encodes CAISDRDRSYEQYF.

This rearrangement joins TRBV28 to TRBJ2-3; TRBD1 is a possible D gene (6 bases). V lost 5 bases to trimming and J lost 6 bases, with 15 bases between them. The CDR3 totals 14 residues. CDR1 MDHEN and CDR2 SYDVKM come from the germline V gene. In DNA form, the CDR3 reads TGTGCCAGCAGTCGCCGACAGGTGGTTGATACGCAGTATTTT. Its translation: CASSRRQVVDTQYF.

This clone has more than one count but fewer than ten. The CDR3 nucleotides read TGTGCCTGGAGTGTAGGCGGACAGGGGAATCAGCCCCAGCATTTT. Translated: CAWSVGGQGNQPQHF. The chain couples TRBV30 to TRBJ1-5; 9 nucleotides agree with TRBD1. V dropped 0 bases and J dropped 4; count of bases not matched to a gene: 4. The germline V gene encodes CDR1 GTSNPN and CDR2 SVGIG (reference sequence). The CDR3 is 15 residues long.

The V and J genes are TRBV5-1 and TRBJ1-6; 9 bases match TRBD1. Germline loops: CDR1 SGHRS, CDR2 YFSETQ. CDR3 length equals 15 residues. The ends lost 0 bases at V and 9 bases at J; junction bases unmatched: 4. The CDR3 is CASSLVGQGSSPLHF. The CDR3 DNA reads TGCGCCAGCAGCTTGGTGGGACAGGGTAGTTCACCCCTCCACTTT.

V gene TRBV2 combines with J gene TRBJ2-3, with 8 positions matching TRBD2. After removal of 10 bases from V and 5 bases from J, the junction contained 14 bases not matched to a gene. CDR1 is SNHLY and CDR2 is FYNNEI in the germline V gene. This CDR3 spans 15 amino acids. CDR3 region: CANWGGGSPGDTQYF. The CDR3 DNA follows: TGTGCCAATTGGGGCGGGGGGTCCCCTGGAGATACGCAGTATTTT.

The chain is built from TRBV14 and TRBJ1-6, with D unresolved. The CDR3 spans 12 residues. In germline, CDR1 is SGHDN, CDR2 FVKESK. Trimming took off 1 base at V and 10 bases at J, with 5 bases between the two ends. The CDR3 spells CASSQVGSPLHF. CDR3 sequence (DNA): TGTGCCAGCAGCCAAGTTGGCTCACCCCTCCACTTT.

The CDR3 sequence: CASSLVPAGGTDTQYF. In DNA, the CDR3 is TGCGCCAGCAGCTTGGTGCCAGCGGGGGGCACAGATACGCAGTATTTT. This chain links TRBV5-1 with TRBJ2-3; TRBD2 matches 8 bases. This CDR3 is 16 amino acids long. Germline V gives CDR1 SGHRS, CDR2 YFSETQ. Losses at the gene ends were 0 bases for V and 1 base for J; bases not matched to a gene: 4.